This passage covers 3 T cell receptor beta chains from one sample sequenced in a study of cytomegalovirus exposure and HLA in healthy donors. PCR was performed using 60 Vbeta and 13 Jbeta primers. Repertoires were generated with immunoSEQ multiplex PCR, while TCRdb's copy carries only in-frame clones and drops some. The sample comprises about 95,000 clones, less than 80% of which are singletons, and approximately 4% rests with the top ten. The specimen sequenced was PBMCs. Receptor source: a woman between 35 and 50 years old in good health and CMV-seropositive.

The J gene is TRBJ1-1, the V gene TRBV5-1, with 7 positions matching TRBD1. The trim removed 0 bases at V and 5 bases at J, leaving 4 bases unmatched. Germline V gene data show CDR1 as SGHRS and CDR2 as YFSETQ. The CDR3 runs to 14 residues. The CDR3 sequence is CASSLETGYTEAFF. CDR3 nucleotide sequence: TGCGCCAGCAGCTTGGAGACAGGGTATACTGAAGCTTTCTTT.

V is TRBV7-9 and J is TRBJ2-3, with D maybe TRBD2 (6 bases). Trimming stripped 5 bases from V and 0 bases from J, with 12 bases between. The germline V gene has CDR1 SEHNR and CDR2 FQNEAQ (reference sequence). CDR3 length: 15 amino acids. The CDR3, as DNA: TGTGCCAGCAGCGCGGGCGGGACTAGCACAGATACGCAGTATTTT. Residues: CASSAGGTSTDTQYF. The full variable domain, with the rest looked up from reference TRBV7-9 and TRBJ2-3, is DTGVSQNPRHKITKRGQNVTFRCDPISEHNRLYWYRQTLGQGPEFLTYFQNEAQLEKSRLLSDRFSAERPKGSFSTLEIQRTEQGDSAMYLCASSAGGTSTDTQYFGPGTRLTVL.

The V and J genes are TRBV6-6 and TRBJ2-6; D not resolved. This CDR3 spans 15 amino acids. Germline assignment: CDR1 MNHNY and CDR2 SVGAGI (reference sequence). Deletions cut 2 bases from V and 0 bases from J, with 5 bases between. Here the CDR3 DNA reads TGTGCCAGCAGTTACGTAGACTCTGGGGCCAACGTCCTGACTTTC. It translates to CASSYVDSGANVLTF.